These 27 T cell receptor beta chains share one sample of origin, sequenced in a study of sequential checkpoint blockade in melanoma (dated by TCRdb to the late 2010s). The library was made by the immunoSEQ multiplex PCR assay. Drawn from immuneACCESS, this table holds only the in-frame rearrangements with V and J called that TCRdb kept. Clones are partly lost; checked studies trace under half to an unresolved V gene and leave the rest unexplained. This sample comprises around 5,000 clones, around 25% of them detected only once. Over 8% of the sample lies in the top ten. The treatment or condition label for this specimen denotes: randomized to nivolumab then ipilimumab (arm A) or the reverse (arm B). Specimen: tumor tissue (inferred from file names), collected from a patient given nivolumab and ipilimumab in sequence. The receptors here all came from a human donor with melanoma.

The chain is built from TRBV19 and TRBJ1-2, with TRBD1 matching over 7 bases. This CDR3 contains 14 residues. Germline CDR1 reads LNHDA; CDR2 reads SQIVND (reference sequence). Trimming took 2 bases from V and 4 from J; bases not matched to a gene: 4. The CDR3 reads CASSITGARYGYTF. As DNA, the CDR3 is TGTGCCAGTAGTATAACAGGGGCGCGCTATGGCTACACCTTC.

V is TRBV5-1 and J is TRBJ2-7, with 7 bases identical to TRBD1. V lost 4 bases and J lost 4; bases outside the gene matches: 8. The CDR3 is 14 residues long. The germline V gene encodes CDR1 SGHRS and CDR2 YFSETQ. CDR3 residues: CASSHDRVGYEQYF. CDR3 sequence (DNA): TGCGCCAGCAGCCACGACAGGGTAGGGTACGAGCAGTACTTC. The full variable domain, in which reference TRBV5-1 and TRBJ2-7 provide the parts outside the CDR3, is KAGVTQTPRYLIKTRGQQVTLSCSPISGHRSVSWYQQTPGQGLQFLFEYFSETQRNKGNFPGRFSGRQFSNSRSEMNVSTLELGDSALYLCASSHDRVGYEQYFGPGTRLTVT.

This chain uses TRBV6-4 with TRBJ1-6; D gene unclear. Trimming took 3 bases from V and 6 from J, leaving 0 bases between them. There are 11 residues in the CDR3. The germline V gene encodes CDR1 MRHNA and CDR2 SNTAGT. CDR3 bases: TGTGCCAGCAGTGATAATTCACCCCTCCACTTT. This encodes CASSDNSPLHF.

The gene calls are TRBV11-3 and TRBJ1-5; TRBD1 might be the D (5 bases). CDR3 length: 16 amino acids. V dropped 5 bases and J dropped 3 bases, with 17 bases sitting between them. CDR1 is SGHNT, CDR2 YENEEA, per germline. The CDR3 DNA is TGTGCCAGCAGCCCAAAGGGGCAGAGCCTCAATCAGCCCCAGCATTTT. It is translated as CASSPKGQSLNQPQHF. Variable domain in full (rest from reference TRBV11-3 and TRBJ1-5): EAGVVQSPRYKIIEKKQPVAFWCNPISGHNTLYWYLQNLGQGPELLIRYENEEAVDDSQLPKDRFSAERLKGVDSTLKIQPAELGDSAVYLCASSPKGQSLNQPQHFGDGTRLSIL.

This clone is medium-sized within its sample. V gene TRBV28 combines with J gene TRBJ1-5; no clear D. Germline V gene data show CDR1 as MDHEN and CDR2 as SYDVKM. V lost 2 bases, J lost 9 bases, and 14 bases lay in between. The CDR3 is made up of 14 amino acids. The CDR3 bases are TGTGCCAGCAGTTTAGGCCAACTTCTCAGGCCCCAGCATTTT. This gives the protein CASSLGQLLRPQHF.

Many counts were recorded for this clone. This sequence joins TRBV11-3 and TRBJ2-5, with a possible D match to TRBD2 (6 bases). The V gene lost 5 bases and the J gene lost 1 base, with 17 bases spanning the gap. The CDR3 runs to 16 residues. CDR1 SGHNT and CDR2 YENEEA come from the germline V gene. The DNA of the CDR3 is TGTGCCAGCAGCCCTCTAGTAGCGGTAAGCCAAGAGACCCAGTACTTC. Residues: CASSPLVAVSQETQYF.

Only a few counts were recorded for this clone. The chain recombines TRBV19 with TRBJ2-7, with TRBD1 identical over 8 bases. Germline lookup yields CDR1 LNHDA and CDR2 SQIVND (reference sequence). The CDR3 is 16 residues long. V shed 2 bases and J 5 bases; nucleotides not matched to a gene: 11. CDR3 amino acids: CASSISLGRGPNEQYF. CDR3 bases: TGTGCCAGTAGTATAAGTTTAGGCAGGGGGCCCAACGAGCAGTACTTC.

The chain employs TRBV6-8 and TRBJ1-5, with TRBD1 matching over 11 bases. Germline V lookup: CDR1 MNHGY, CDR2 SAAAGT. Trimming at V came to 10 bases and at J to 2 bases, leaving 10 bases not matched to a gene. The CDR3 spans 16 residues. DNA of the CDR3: TGTGCCATCGGACCGGACAGGGGGCGAGGCAATCAGCCCCAGCATTTT. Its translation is CAIGPDRGRGNQPQHF.

Written as DNA, the CDR3 is TGTGCCTGCCGGGGACTAGCGGGCTACAATGAGCAGTTCTTC. This codes for CACRGLAGYNEQFF. The chain couples TRBV30 to TRBJ2-1, with TRBD2 matching over 12 bases. From germline, CDR1 is GTSNPN and CDR2 SVGIG (reference sequence). The CDR3 is 14 amino acids. Unmatched junction bases numbered 3, after V lost 6 bases and J lost 3 bases.

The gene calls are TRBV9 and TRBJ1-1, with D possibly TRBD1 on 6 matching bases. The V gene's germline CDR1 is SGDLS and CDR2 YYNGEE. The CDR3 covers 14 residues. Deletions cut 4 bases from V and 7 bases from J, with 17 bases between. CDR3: CASSPRTAPSEAFF. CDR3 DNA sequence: TGTGCCAGCAGCCCCCGGACAGCCCCAAGTGAAGCTTTCTTT.

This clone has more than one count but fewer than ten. In DNA form, the CDR3 reads TGTGCCAGCAGGGGACACACTGGAAACACCATATATTTT. Protein sequence: CASRGHTGNTIYF. V is TRBV28 and J is TRBJ1-3; possible D gene TRBD1, 6 bases. The CDR3 length is 13 residues. V was cut by 6 bases and J by 2 bases, with 8 bases left in between. Germline values: CDR1 MDHEN, CDR2 SYDVKM.

The CDR3 sequence: CASSYSRGVYNEQFF. Written as DNA, the CDR3 is TGTGCCAGCAGTTACTCCCGCGGGGTTTACAATGAGCAGTTCTTC. The rearrangement joins TRBV6-8 to TRBJ2-1, with TRBD2 as a possible D gene (6 bases). Per germline, CDR1 MNHGY and CDR2 SAAAGT. The V end was cut by 0 bases, the J end by 4 bases, with 10 bases between. This CDR3 region has 15 residues.

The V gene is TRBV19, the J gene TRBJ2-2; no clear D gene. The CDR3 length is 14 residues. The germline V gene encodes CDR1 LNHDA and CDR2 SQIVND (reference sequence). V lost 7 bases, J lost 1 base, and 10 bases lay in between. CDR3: CASTPYRNTGELFF. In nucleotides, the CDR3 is TGTGCCAGTACCCCGTACAGGAACACCGGGGAGCTGTTTTTT.

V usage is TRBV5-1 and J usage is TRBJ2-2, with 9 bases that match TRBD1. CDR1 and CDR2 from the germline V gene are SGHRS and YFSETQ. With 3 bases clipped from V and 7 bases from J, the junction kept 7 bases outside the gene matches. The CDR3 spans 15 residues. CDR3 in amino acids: CASSSGQGTYGELFF. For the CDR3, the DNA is TGCGCCAGCAGCTCAGGACAGGGGACTTACGGGGAGCTGTTTTTT.

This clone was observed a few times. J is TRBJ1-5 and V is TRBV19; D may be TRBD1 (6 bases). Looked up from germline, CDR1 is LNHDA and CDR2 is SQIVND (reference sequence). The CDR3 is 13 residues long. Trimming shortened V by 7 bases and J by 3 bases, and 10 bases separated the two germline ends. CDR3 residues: CASMYRDNQPQHF. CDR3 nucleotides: TGTGCCAGTATGTACAGGGACAATCAGCCCCAGCATTTT.

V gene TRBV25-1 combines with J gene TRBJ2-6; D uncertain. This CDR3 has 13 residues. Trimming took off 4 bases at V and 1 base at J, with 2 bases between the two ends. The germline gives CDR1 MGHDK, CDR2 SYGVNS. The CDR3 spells CASSVSGANVLTF. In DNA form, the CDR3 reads TGTGCCAGCAGTGTTTCTGGGGCCAACGTCCTGACTTTC.

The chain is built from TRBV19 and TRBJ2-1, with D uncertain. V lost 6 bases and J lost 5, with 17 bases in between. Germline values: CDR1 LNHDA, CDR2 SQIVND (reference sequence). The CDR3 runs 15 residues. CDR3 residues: CASSPLLSGNNEQFF. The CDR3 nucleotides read TGTGCCAGTAGCCCCCTTTTATCGGGCAACAATGAGCAGTTCTTC.

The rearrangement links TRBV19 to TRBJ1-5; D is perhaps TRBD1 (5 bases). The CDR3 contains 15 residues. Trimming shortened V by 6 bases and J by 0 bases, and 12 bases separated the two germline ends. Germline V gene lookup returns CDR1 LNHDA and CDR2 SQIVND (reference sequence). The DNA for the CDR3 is TGTGCCAGTAGCTCGGACACATTTAGCAATCAGCCCCAGCATTTT. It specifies CASSSDTFSNQPQHF. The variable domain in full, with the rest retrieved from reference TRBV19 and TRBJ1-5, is DGGITQSPKYLFRKEGQNVTLSCEQNLNHDAMYWYRQDPGQGLRLIYYSQIVNDFQKGDIAEGYSVSREKKESFPLTVTSAQKNPTAFYLCASSSDTFSNQPQHFGDGTRLSIL.

The CDR3 is CASSLARTSTDTQYF. The CDR3 nucleotides are TGCGCCAGCAGCTTGGCGCGTACTAGCACAGATACGCAGTATTTT. The rearrangement joins TRBV5-1 to TRBJ2-3; unclear D gene. Germline CDR1 SGHRS, CDR2 YFSETQ. This CDR3 spans 15 amino acids. V gave up 0 bases and J gave up 0 bases, with 8 bases separating them.

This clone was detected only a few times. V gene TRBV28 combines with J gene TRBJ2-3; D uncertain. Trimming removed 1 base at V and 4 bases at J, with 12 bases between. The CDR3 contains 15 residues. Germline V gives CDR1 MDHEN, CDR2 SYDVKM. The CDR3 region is CASSLYGSGPDTQYF. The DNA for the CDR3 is TGTGCCAGCAGTTTATACGGATCCGGGCCAGATACGCAGTATTTT.

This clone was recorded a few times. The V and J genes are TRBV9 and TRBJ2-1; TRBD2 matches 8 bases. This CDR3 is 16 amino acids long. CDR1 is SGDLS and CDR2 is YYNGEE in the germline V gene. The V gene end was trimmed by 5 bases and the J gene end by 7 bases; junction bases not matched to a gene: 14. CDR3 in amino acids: CASRDPSLAGRNEQFF. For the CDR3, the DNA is TGTGCCAGCAGAGACCCCAGCCTAGCGGGTAGAAATGAGCAGTTCTTC.

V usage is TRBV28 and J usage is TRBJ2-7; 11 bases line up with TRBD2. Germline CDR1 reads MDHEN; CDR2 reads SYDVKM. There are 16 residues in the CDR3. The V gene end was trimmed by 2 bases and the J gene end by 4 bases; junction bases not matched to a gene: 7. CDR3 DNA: TGTGCCAGCAGTTTAGTAACGGGACTAGCGGCTTACGAGCAGTACTTC. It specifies CASSLVTGLAAYEQYF.

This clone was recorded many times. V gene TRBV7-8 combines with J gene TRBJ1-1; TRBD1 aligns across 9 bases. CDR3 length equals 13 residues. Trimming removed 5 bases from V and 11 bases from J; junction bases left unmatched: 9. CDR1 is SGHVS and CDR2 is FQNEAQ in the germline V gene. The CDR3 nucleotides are TGTGCCAGCAGCCAACAGGGGGCGATCGCCGCTTTCTTT. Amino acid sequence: CASSQQGAIAAFF.

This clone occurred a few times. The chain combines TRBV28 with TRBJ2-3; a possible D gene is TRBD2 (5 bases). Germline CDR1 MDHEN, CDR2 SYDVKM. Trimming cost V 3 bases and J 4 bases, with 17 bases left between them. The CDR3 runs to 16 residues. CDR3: CASSFLSHGDADTQYF. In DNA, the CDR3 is TGTGCCAGCAGTTTCCTCAGTCACGGGGATGCAGATACGCAGTATTTT.

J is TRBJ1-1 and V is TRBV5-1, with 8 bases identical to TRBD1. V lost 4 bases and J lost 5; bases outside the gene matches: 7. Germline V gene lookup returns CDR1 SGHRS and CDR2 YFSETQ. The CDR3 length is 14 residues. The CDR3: CASSAHTGGTEAFF. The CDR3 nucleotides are TGCGCCAGCAGCGCTCATACAGGGGGAACTGAAGCTTTCTTT.

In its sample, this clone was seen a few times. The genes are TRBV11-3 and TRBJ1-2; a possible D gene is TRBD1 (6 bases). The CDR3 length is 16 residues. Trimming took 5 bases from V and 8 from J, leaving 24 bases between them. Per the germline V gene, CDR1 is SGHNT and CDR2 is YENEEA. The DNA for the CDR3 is TGTGCCAGCAGCCCCGGTCGGGGGGCTCTAATTGGGGGCTACACCTTC. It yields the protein CASSPGRGALIGGYTF.

The CDR3 DNA reads TGTGCCAGCAGCAGGACAGGGGGGTATGGAAACACCATATATTTT. As protein: CASSRTGGYGNTIYF. The chain combines TRBV6-8 with TRBJ1-3; 10 nucleotides line up with TRBD1. Germline V gene lookup returns CDR1 MNHGY and CDR2 SAAAGT. V dropped 6 bases and J dropped 3; count of bases not matched to a gene: 5. CDR3 length equals 15 residues.